This entry is about one T cell receptor (beta chain). Germline lookup yields CDR1 LGHDT and CDR2 YNNKEL (reference sequence). The length of the CDR3 is 12 residues. The V end was cut by 0 bases, the J end by 9 bases, with 3 bases between. The data stem from a study of blood T cell repertoires in COVID-19. Study-wide context: Sites in the United States, Italy and Spain provided acute and convalescent COVID-19 samples.

As handled by the study authors: Amplifying reference gene primers gave estimates of nucleated cell counts. The method was immunoSEQ multiplex PCR; TCRdb's version includes in-frame clones alone and lacks a portion of them. Clonal size and the V and J genes are those of that table, whereas D and trimming came from the DNA. The data contain about 170,000 clones, about 90% of them singletons. The TCR sequence derives from a woman between 55 and 75 years old with COVID-19, enrolled during active disease. The chain uses TRBV3-1 (or the pseudogene TRBV3-2) and TRBJ1-6; D unclear. The sequenced material came from peripheral blood. This CDR3 is CASSQDISPLHF. CDR3 sequence (DNA): TGTGCCAGCAGCCAAGATATTTCACCCCTCCACTTT.